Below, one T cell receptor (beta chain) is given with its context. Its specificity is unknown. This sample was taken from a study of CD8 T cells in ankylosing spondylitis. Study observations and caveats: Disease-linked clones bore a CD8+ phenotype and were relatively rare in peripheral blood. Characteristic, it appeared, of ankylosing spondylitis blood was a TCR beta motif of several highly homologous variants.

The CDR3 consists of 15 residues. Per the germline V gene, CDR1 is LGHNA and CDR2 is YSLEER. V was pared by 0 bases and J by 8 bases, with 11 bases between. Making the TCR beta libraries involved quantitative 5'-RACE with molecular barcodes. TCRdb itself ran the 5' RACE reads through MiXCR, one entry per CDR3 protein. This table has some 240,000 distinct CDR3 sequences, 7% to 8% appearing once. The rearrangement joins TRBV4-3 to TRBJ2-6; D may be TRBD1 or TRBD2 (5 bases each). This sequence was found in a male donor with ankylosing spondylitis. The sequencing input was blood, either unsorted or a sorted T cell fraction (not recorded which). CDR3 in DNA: TGCGCCAGCAGCCAAGATAGAGGGGCTACCAACGTCCTGACTTTC. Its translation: CASSQDRGATNVLTF.